Listed here are 27 T cell receptor beta chains from one sample, sequenced in a study of T cells expressing NK-cell markers. TCRdb re-called the 5' RACE reads, yielding one record per CDR3 amino acid sequence without DNA. This specimen shows roughly 420,000 distinct CDR3 sequences; the ten leading clones hold roughly 7.2%. The source material was blood T cells: a sorted CD56 or NKG2C T cell subset, CD4+ or CD8+ T cells, or bulk PBMC T cells (not recorded which). All receptors come from a woman between 18 and 70 years old in good health.

V and J are TRBV24-1 and TRBJ2-5; TCRdb proposes TRBD1, but this gene call is untestable without DNA. Germline-derived CDR1 and CDR2 are KGHDR and SFDVKD. CDR3 length equals 17 residues. The chain's CDR3 is CATSDGRDRGGGETQYF.

The J gene is TRBJ2-1, the V gene TRBV6-2 or TRBV6-3; the TCRdb D gene call, TRBD2, has no DNA to confirm it. The CDR3 is made up of 17 amino acids. From germline, CDR1 is MNHEY and CDR2 SVGEGT. The CDR3 spells CASSYSETSGEGGEQFF.

J is TRBJ2-1 and V is TRBV20-1; TCRdb names TRBD2, which stays unverified in the absence of DNA. This CDR3 is 13 amino acids long. Per the germline V gene, CDR1 is DFQATT and CDR2 is SNEGSKA (reference sequence). The CDR3 region is CSAAGGFYNEQFF.

The CDR3 loop is CASSPLTGHPYF. This chain joins TRBV7-6 and TRBJ2-5; the D call from TCRdb, TRBD2, cannot be confirmed without DNA. The CDR3 length is 12 residues. Germline-derived CDR1 and CDR2 are SGHVS and FNYEAQ.

The V gene is TRBV5-6, the J gene TRBJ1-1. The CDR3 covers 13 residues. Germline lookup yields CDR1 SGHDT and CDR2 YYEEEE. This chain's CDR3 is CASSLVGFGEAFF.

V and J are TRBV5-1 and TRBJ2-3; with no DNA, the TCRdb D assignment of TRBD2 cannot be verified. The CDR3 is made up of 15 amino acids. Germline V gene sequence: CDR1 SGHRS, CDR2 YFSETQ. The CDR3 region is CASSAIAGEADTQYF.

V and J are TRBV4-1 and TRBJ2-1; TCRdb's D call, TRBD2, is unchecked because there is no DNA. CDR1 is MGHRA and CDR2 is YSYEKL in the germline V gene. This CDR3 is built from 16 residues. The CDR3 reads CASSHLPSYPYNEQFF.

This sequence joins TRBV6-5 and TRBJ1-5; no DNA is available, so the TRBD1 call from TCRdb remains unchecked. The germline CDR1 and CDR2 sequences are MNHEY and SVGAGI. This CDR3 comprises 15 residues. The chain's CDR3 is CASSYSTGGNQPQHF.

The chain recombines TRBV6-6 with TRBJ2-1; TCRdb gives TRBD2 as the D gene, but with no DNA this cannot be confirmed. Germline V CDR1 and CDR2: MNHNY, SVGAGI (reference sequence). The CDR3 is 13 amino acids. CDR3 sequence reads: CASTTAGSDEQFF.

The chain links TRBV6-1 to TRBJ2-7; the TRBD1 assignment by TCRdb is unverifiable without DNA. Looked up from germline, CDR1 is MNHNS and CDR2 is SASEGT. CDR3 length: 14 amino acids. CDR3 amino acids: CASSPRQGTYEQYF.

The CDR3 loop reads CASSLEGDTGELFF. The chain is built from TRBV9 and TRBJ2-2; TCRdb proposes TRBD1, but this gene call is untestable without DNA. The CDR3 runs 14 residues. CDR1 SGDLS and CDR2 YYNGEE come from the germline V gene.

The rearrangement links TRBV28 to TRBJ2-1; TCRdb proposes TRBD1, but this gene call is untestable without DNA. The CDR3 contains 15 residues. Germline-derived CDR1 and CDR2 are MDHEN and SYDVKM. The CDR3 reads CASSPEQGAMNEQFF. Full variable domain (outside the CDR3, taken from reference TRBV28 and TRBJ2-1): DVKVTQSSRYLVKRTGEKVFLECVQDMDHENMFWYRQDPGLGLRLIYFSYDVKMKEKGDIPEGYSVSREKKERFSLILESASTNQTSMYLCASSPEQGAMNEQFFGPGTRLTVL.

The chain joins TRBV19 to TRBJ2-1; lacking DNA, the TRBD1 call made by TCRdb goes unchecked. The CDR3 is made up of 13 amino acids. Germline V gives CDR1 LNHDA, CDR2 SQIVND (reference sequence). The CDR3 spells CASGRWTGDEQFF.

This rearrangement joins TRBV7-2 to TRBJ2-3; the D gene TCRdb calls, TRBD1, cannot be checked with no DNA. Germline CDR1 reads SGHTA; CDR2 reads FQGNSA. CDR3 length: 17 residues. The CDR3 sequence is CASSPQRSAGVGDTQYF.

The CDR3 region is CASSQGSGSYNEQFF. The chain combines TRBV3-1 with TRBJ2-1. The germline V gene has CDR1 LGHDT and CDR2 YNNKEL (reference sequence). The CDR3 consists of 15 residues.

This sequence joins TRBV9 and TRBJ1-5; TCRdb's assignment of TRBD1 cannot be checked, as there is no DNA. The germline V gene encodes CDR1 SGDLS and CDR2 YYNGEE. CDR3 length: 14 residues. CDR3: CASSVRTGGEPQHF.

The gene calls are TRBV27 and TRBJ2-5; TCRdb picks TRBD1, but there is no DNA to check that call. There are 15 residues in the CDR3. CDR1 is MNHEY and CDR2 is SMNVEV in the germline V gene (reference sequence). This CDR3 is CASSPRGALTETQYF.

V usage is TRBV5-6 and J usage is TRBJ2-6. The germline CDR1 and CDR2 sequences are SGHDT and YYEEEE. This CDR3 is 16 amino acids long. CDR3 loop: CASSLGRISGANVLTF. Drawing the rest from reference TRBV5-6 and TRBJ2-6, the complete variable domain is DAGVTQSPTHLIKTRGQQVTLRCSPKSGHDTVSWYQQALGQGPQFIFQYYEEEERQRGNFPDRFSGHQFPNYSSELNVNALLLGDSALYLCASSLGRISGANVLTFGAGSRLTVL.

This sequence joins TRBV25-1 and TRBJ2-6; the TCRdb D gene call, TRBD2, has no DNA to confirm it. The CDR3 has 17 residues. Germline CDR1 is MGHDK and CDR2 is SYGVNS. The CDR3 here is CASSEFRGYSGANVLTF.

The chain recombines TRBV12-3 or TRBV12-4 with TRBJ1-1. The CDR3 contains 11 residues. The CDR3 reads CASRLNTEASF.

The J gene is TRBJ1-4, the V gene TRBV12-3 or TRBV12-4; checking the TCRdb D call of TRBD1 is not possible without DNA. The CDR3 runs 17 residues. The CDR3 sequence is CASSPRAVTATNEKLFF.

This rearrangement joins TRBV6-2 or TRBV6-3 to TRBJ2-5; TCRdb proposes TRBD1, but this gene call is untestable without DNA. This CDR3 has 13 amino acids. Germline V lookup: CDR1 MNHEY, CDR2 SVGEGT. The CDR3 sequence is CASRGTVQETQYF.

The genes are TRBV5-1 and TRBJ2-7. Germline V lookup: CDR1 SGHRS, CDR2 YFSETQ. CDR3 length: 13 residues. CDR3 in amino acids: CASSLDASYEQYF.

This chain connects TRBV29-1 to TRBJ2-7; with no DNA, the TCRdb D assignment of TRBD2 cannot be verified. The length of the CDR3 is 14 residues. Germline lookup yields CDR1 SQVTM and CDR2 ANQGSEA. CDR3: CSVTRSAGAGEQYF.

V is TRBV6-5 and J is TRBJ2-5; checking the TCRdb D call of TRBD2 is not possible without DNA. Germline V gene sequence: CDR1 MNHEY, CDR2 SVGAGI. The CDR3 contains 13 residues. The CDR3 sequence is CASSYVRESAKYF.

This chain joins TRBV4-2 and TRBJ2-1; TCRdb's D gene call, TRBD1, goes unchecked for lack of DNA. The CDR3 sequence is 17 residues long. Germline lookup yields CDR1 LGHNA and CDR2 YNFKEQ. CDR3 sequence: CASSQEGPGQGASEQFF.

The chain joins TRBV5-6 to TRBJ1-4; the D call from TCRdb, TRBD1, cannot be confirmed without DNA. This CDR3 has 13 amino acids. The germline V gene encodes CDR1 SGHDT and CDR2 YYEEEE. This chain's CDR3 is CASSGGRDEKLFF.